The sequence of this T cell receptor beta chain was determined in a study of T cell repertoires in cytomegalovirus infection. TCRdb ran MiXCR on the reads and lists one entry per CDR3 protein. This table holds more than 400,000 distinct CDR3 sequences, about 25% found once. With 0 bases removed from V and 0 bases from J, the gap between germline ends came to 12 bases. This CDR3 spans 16 amino acids. Germline V gene lookup returns CDR1 LGHNA and CDR2 YNFKEQ. This clonotype was detected ten times or more. This clonotype originated in a human donor in good health (CMV status not recorded). Some clones in this sample may be carry-over from other donors' samples. Material for sequencing was PBMCs. The rearrangement links TRBV4-2 to TRBJ2-7, with a weak D call TRBD2 (5 bases). DNA of the CDR3: TGTGCCAGCAGCCAAGAAGATGGACTGACCTCCTACGAGCAGTACTTC. Its translation is CASSQEDGLTSYEQYF.